Listed here are 12 T cell receptor beta chains from one sample, sequenced in a study. TCRdb reprocessed the RT-PCR reads with MiXCR, giving one entry per CDR3 protein. The sample contains about 680,000 distinct CDR3 sequences, about 14% of which appear only once. The sequenced sample was memory CD4+ T cells from blood. The receptor source for this set is a female donor in good health, serving as a healthy control.

This clonotype showed up many times. The chain carries TRBV29-1 and TRBJ2-1; 9 bases fit TRBD1. CDR1 is SQVTM and CDR2 is ANQGSEA in the germline V gene. V dropped 7 bases and J dropped 1; count of bases not matched to a gene: 2. The CDR3 is 13 amino acids. This CDR3 is CSGGQGSYNEQFF. CDR3 bases: TGCAGCGGTGGACAGGGGTCCTACAATGAGCAGTTCTTC.

This chain uses TRBV5-1 with TRBJ1-1; 7 bases map to TRBD1. After removal of 5 bases from V and 4 bases from J, the junction contained 8 bases not matched to a gene. CDR3 size: 14 residues. From germline, CDR1 is SGHRS and CDR2 YFSETQ. The CDR3 region is CASRLNSGGTEAFF. The CDR3 nucleotides read TGCGCCAGCAGGCTAAACTCAGGGGGCACTGAAGCTTTCTTT.

This clonotype was picked up a small number of times. The chain is built from TRBV5-1 and TRBJ2-3; D gene unclear. The CDR3 totals 14 residues. V lost 1 base to trimming and J lost 3 bases, with 9 bases between them. CDR1 is SGHRS and CDR2 is YFSETQ in the germline V gene. Here the CDR3 DNA reads TGCGCCAGCAGCTTGATGAGCGTTACAGATACGCAGTATTTT. This sequence encodes CASSLMSVTDTQYF.

Ten or more counts support this clonotype. The rearrangement links TRBV2 to TRBJ2-1; D possibly uses TRBD1 or TRBD2 (5 bases each). V gave up 4 bases and J gave up 2 bases, with 9 bases separating them. The CDR3 is made up of 14 amino acids. In germline, CDR1 is SNHLY, CDR2 FYNNEI. The chain's CDR3 is CASSVRGPYNEQFF. The CDR3 DNA reads as TGTGCCAGCAGTGTACGGGGCCCCTACAATGAGCAGTTCTTC.

The chain has TRBV6-1 and TRBJ2-5; D may match TRBD1 or TRBD2 (6 bases each). V lost 2 bases to trimming and J lost 3 bases, with 13 bases between them. Germline V lookup: CDR1 MNHNS, CDR2 SASEGT. The CDR3 loop spans 15 amino acids. CDR3 sequence reads: CASSELPGAEETQYF. The DNA for the CDR3 is TGTGCCAGCAGTGAACTCCCGGGGGCGGAAGAGACCCAGTACTTC.

The rearrangement links TRBV24-1 to TRBJ2-3; D gene ambiguous. The CDR3 runs to 14 residues. Germline V gives CDR1 KGHDR, CDR2 SFDVKD. Trimming removed 7 bases from V and 2 bases from J, with 12 bases in between. As DNA, the CDR3 is TGTGCCACCAGCCCCGGGCTTATCACAGATACGCAGTATTTT. Residues: CATSPGLITDTQYF.

This chain's CDR3 is CASSLKQGAHYGYTF. The CDR3 bases are TGTGCCAGCAGTCTCAAACAGGGCGCTCACTATGGCTACACCTTC. The chain recombines TRBV12-3 or TRBV12-4 with TRBJ1-2; maybe TRBD1 (6 bases). This CDR3 contains 15 residues. V lost 5 bases and J lost 3, with 16 bases in between.

The rearrangement joins TRBV27 to TRBJ2-1; no firm D call. Germline CDR1 and CDR2: MNHEY and SMNVEV (reference sequence). V shed 7 bases and J shed 6 bases, with 1 base lying between them. The CDR3 contains 9 residues. CDR3 region: CASTNEQFF. The CDR3 DNA reads TGTGCCAGCACCAATGAGCAGTTCTTC.

This clonotype showed up many times. V and J are TRBV12-3 or TRBV12-4 and TRBJ2-2, with 7 bases fitting TRBD1. This CDR3 contains 16 residues. With 7 bases clipped from V and 1 base from J, the junction kept 9 bases outside the gene matches. This CDR3 is CASTDRAPKNTGELFF. CDR3 DNA: TGTGCCAGCACCGACAGGGCCCCAAAGAACACCGGGGAGCTGTTTTTT.

This clonotype came up many times. The chain couples TRBV6-5 to TRBJ2-2; D gene uncertain. Trimming shortened V by 4 bases and J by 8 bases, and 8 bases separated the two germline ends. Germline CDR1 reads MNHEY; CDR2 reads SVGAGI. The CDR3 has 12 residues. CDR3 sequence: CASSSIGGELFF. The CDR3 nucleotides are TGTGCCAGCAGTTCCATCGGGGGGGAGCTGTTTTTT.

This clonotype was counted ten times or more. The J gene is TRBJ1-1, the V gene TRBV18; a possible D gene is TRBD1 (6 bases). This CDR3 region has 16 residues. CDR1 and CDR2 (germline): KGHSH, LQKENI. Deletions cut 3 bases from V and 7 bases from J, with 21 bases between. For the CDR3, the DNA is TGTGCCAGCTCACCGCAGATGCTGGGGGCGGGGAATGAAGCTTTCTTT. It is translated as CASSPQMLGAGNEAFF.

V gene TRBV4-1 combines with J gene TRBJ1-4; 8 positions match TRBD1. Germline loops: CDR1 MGHRA, CDR2 YSYEKL. The trim removed 2 bases at V and 12 bases at J, leaving 8 bases unmatched. CDR3 length: 14 amino acids. DNA for the CDR3: TGCGCCAGCAGCCAACAAGGCGACAGGGGAGAACTGTTTTTT. Translated: CASSQQGDRGELFF.